The entry below describes one TCR beta chain. The antigen remains unidentified. The CDR3 spans 14 residues. V gave up 0 bases and J gave up 8 bases, with 14 bases separating them. Germline loops: CDR1 SGHRS, CDR2 YFSETQ. This sample was included in a study of shared clonotypes between healthy human individuals. Points from the study as a whole: The study sampled only blood, and tissue repertoires likely differ.

Assay: immunoSEQ multiplex PCR; the TCRdb copy retains only in-frame clones and omits some. Seen here are around 1,100,000 clones, about 72% observed once, and the top ten hold about 0.89%. The source is a man between 18 and 35 years old in good health. Some clones in this sample may be carry-over from other donors' samples. This chain connects TRBV5-1 to TRBJ1-2; tentatively, D is TRBD1 (5 bases). The sample consisted of memory CD4+ T cells from PBMCs. As to subset: CD45RA-negative fraction. The CDR3 bases are TGCGCCAGCAGCTTGGCCTGGGACCTCGGCGGCTACACCTTC. Protein product: CASSLAWDLGGYTF.